The rows below give T cell receptor beta chains drawn from one sample of a study of Tregs in tolerant kidney transplant recipients. TCRdb's copy holds only in-frame clones and misses some; the assay was immunoSEQ multiplex PCR. The sample has 50,000 to 75,000 clones, approximately 98% seen once. Sequenced here: Tregs from blood, sampled before the transplant. The receptors derive from a human donor who received a combined kidney and bone marrow transplant. The CDR3 runs from the conserved cysteine through the conserved F or W. The D gene is left open where the match is weak. Size tells how often a clone was seen (once, few, many) or the class of an expanded clone, and some rows leave it out.

J gene | clone size | D gene | V gene | CDR3 protein | CDR3 DNA
TRBJ1-3 | - | - | TRBV18 | CASSPRGGGDSGNTIYF | TGTGCCAGCTCACCCCGAGGCGGGGGAGACTCTGGAAACACCATATATTTT
TRBJ1-2 | once | - | TRBV2 | CASSEGRLTGHGYTF | TGTGCCAGCAGTGAAGGTCGGCTTACAGGGCACGGCTACACCTTC
TRBJ2-5 | few | TRBD2 | TRBV7-2 | CASRAGANQETQYF | TGTGCCAGCCGAGCGGGGGCCAACCAAGAGACCCAGTACTTC
TRBJ2-1 | - | TRBD2 | TRBV7-3 | CASSFSGGDYNEQFF | TGTGCCAGCAGCTTTAGCGGGGGGGACTACAATGAGCAGTTCTTC
TRBJ2-7 | once | - | TRBV29-1 | CSVVLGGGGEQYF | TGCAGCGTTGTTCTTGGGGGCGGCGGGGAGCAGTACTTC
TRBJ1-2 | - | TRBD1 | TRBV16 | CASSLRDRGHYGYTF | TGTGCCAGCAGCCTCCGGGACAGGGGGCACTATGGCTACACCTTC
TRBJ2-7 | - | TRBD1 | TRBV10-3 | CAISERGQGDYEQYF | TGTGCCATCAGTGAAAGGGGACAGGGTGACTACGAGCAGTACTTC
TRBJ2-1 | - | - | TRBV7-2 | CASSLQAYNEQFF | TGTGCCAGCAGCTTACAGGCTTACAATGAGCAGTTCTTC
TRBJ2-3 | - | - | TRBV11-2 | CASFGKVEADTQYF | TGTGCCAGCTTTGGGAAGGTGGAGGCAGATACGCAGTATTTT
TRBJ1-2 | - | - | TRBV14 | CASSHTGNGYTF | TGTGCCAGCAGCCATACAGGGAATGGCTACACCTTC
TRBJ2-7 | - | TRBD1 | TRBV19 | CASSGGTGTFKQYF | TGTGCCAGTAGTGGGGGGACAGGTACCTTTAAGCAGTACTTC
TRBJ2-7 | - | - | TRBV7-2 | CASSLAGGTSGEQYF | TGTGCCAGCAGCTTAGCGGGGGGAACTTCGGGAGAGCAGTACTTC
TRBJ1-4 | - | TRBD1 | TRBV4-1 | CASGLPDRVDEKLFF | TGCGCCAGCGGCCTGCCGGACAGGGTAGATGAAAAACTGTTTTTT
TRBJ2-3 | - | TRBD2 | TRBV4-3 | CASTPPNSSGRDTDTQYF | TGCGCCAGCACCCCCCCAAACTCTAGCGGGAGGGACACAGATACGCAGTATTTT
TRBJ2-3 | - | - | TRBV7-3 | CASSGTGSDTQYF | TGTGCCAGCAGCGGAACAGGCTCAGATACGCAGTATTTT
TRBJ2-2 | - | - | TRBV5-1 | CASGRGTYTGELFF | TGCGCCAGCGGAAGAGGCACTTACACCGGGGAGCTGTTTTTT
TRBJ1-2 | - | - | TRBV30 | CAWSVQGGYGYTF | TGTGCCTGGAGTGTTCAGGGAGGCTATGGCTACACCTTC
TRBJ1-1 | - | TRBD1 | TRBV5-6 | CASSYRGEAFF | TGTGCCAGCAGCTACAGGGGCGAAGCTTTCTTT